This is a list of T cell receptor beta chains from one sample in a study of T cells in Graves' hyperthyroidism and ophthalmopathy. TCRdb reprocessed the multiplex PCR reads via MiXCR and lists one record per CDR3 protein. The data contain approximately 400,000 distinct CDR3 sequences, around a sixth of them seen just once; the ten biggest clones take up around an eighth. The sequenced material came from blood. These receptors were obtained from a woman aged 18-30 years with Graves' hyperthyroidism. Both conserved end residues are part of each CDR3. D genes are given only for firm matches. The size of a clone is reported for some rows only, either as once, few or many, or as a class for expanded clones.

clone size: many
D gene: TRBD1
V gene: TRBV27
J gene: TRBJ1-2
CDR3 length: 14
CDR3 protein: CASSTRDRAYGYTF
CDR3 DNA: TGTGCCAGCAGCACCCGGGACAGGGCCTATGGCTACACCTTC

clone size: -
D gene: -
V gene: TRBV5-5
J gene: TRBJ1-2
CDR3 length: 13
CDR3 protein: CASSARDNYGYTF
CDR3 DNA: TGTGCCAGCAGCGCCAGGGATAACTATGGCTACACCTTC

clone size: many
D gene: -
V gene: TRBV10-3
J gene: TRBJ2-7
CDR3 length: 12
CDR3 protein: CAIGERTDEQYF
CDR3 DNA: TGTGCCATCGGGGAAAGGACAGACGAGCAGTACTTC

clone size: many
D gene: -
V gene: TRBV7-8
J gene: TRBJ1-1
CDR3 length: 15
CDR3 protein: CASRYMMSENTEAFF
CDR3 DNA: TGTGCCAGCAGATATATGATGTCAGAGAACACTGAAGCTTTCTTT

clone size: few
D gene: TRBD2
V gene: TRBV9
J gene: TRBJ2-7
CDR3 length: 18
CDR3 protein: CASSVVCLAGAFRDEQYF
CDR3 DNA: TGTGCCAGCAGCGTAGTGTGTCTAGCGGGAGCTTTCCGGGACGAGCAGTACTTC

clone size: few
D gene: TRBD2
V gene: TRBV4-3
J gene: TRBJ2-1
CDR3 length: 16
CDR3 protein: CVSSQLAGGPSNEQFF
CDR3 DNA: TGCGTCAGCAGCCAACTAGCGGGGGGGCCCTCCAATGAGCAGTTCTTC

clone size: few
D gene: TRBD1
V gene: TRBV3-1
J gene: TRBJ1-6
CDR3 length: 14
CDR3 protein: CASSLGQDNSPLHF
CDR3 DNA: TGTGCCAGCAGCCTAGGACAGGATAATTCACCCCTCCACTTT

clone size: many
D gene: -
V gene: TRBV3-1
J gene: TRBJ1-2
CDR3 length: 15
CDR3 protein: CASSQVNPAHYGYTF
CDR3 DNA: TGTGCCAGCAGCCAAGTGAACCCAGCCCACTATGGCTACACCTTC

clone size: few
D gene: TRBD1
V gene: TRBV15
J gene: TRBJ1-1
CDR3 length: 16
CDR3 protein: CATSRALGQENTEAFF
CDR3 DNA: TGTGCCACCAGCAGAGCCCTAGGACAGGAAAACACTGAAGCTTTCTTT

clone size: many
D gene: -
V gene: TRBV24-1
J gene: TRBJ1-1
CDR3 length: 13
CDR3 protein: CATSDLEVTEAFF
CDR3 DNA: TGTGCCACCAGTGATTTGGAGGTTACTGAAGCTTTCTTT

clone size: few
D gene: TRBD2
V gene: TRBV5-4
J gene: TRBJ2-1
CDR3 length: 14
CDR3 protein: CASSSGPGGNEQFF
CDR3 DNA: TGTGCCAGCAGCTCAGGCCCCGGGGGGAATGAGCAGTTCTTC

clone size: many
D gene: -
V gene: TRBV2
J gene: TRBJ2-2
CDR3 length: 14
CDR3 protein: CASSPGPFTGELFF
CDR3 DNA: TGTGCCAGCAGCCCAGGACCATTCACCGGGGAGCTGTTTTTT

clone size: many
D gene: -
V gene: TRBV28
J gene: TRBJ2-7
CDR3 length: 16
CDR3 protein: CASSSSDSVTLYEQYF
CDR3 DNA: TGTGCCAGCAGTTCCTCGGATAGCGTCACGCTATACGAGCAGTACTTC

clone size: few
D gene: -
V gene: TRBV28
J gene: TRBJ2-3
CDR3 length: 16
CDR3 protein: CASKGAPDWNTDTQYF
CDR3 DNA: TGTGCCAGCAAAGGGGCCCCTGACTGGAACACAGATACGCAGTATTTT

clone size: many
D gene: TRBD1
V gene: TRBV28
J gene: TRBJ2-7
CDR3 length: 14
CDR3 protein: CASSRDRGSGEQYF
CDR3 DNA: TGTGCCAGCAGCAGGGACAGGGGCAGCGGGGAGCAGTACTTC

clone size: many
D gene: -
V gene: TRBV29-1
J gene: TRBJ2-5
CDR3 length: 14
CDR3 protein: CSVEKGVGLETQYF
CDR3 DNA: TGCAGCGTTGAAAAGGGAGTTGGTTTGGAGACCCAGTACTTC

clone size: many
D gene: TRBD1
V gene: TRBV3-1
J gene: TRBJ1-2
CDR3 length: 14
CDR3 protein: CASSLSGGQGTGTF
CDR3 DNA: TGTGCCAGCAGCCTAAGCGGGGGACAGGGCACGGGGACCTTC

clone size: many
D gene: TRBD1
V gene: TRBV20-1
J gene: TRBJ1-5
CDR3 length: 17
CDR3 protein: CSAVGTGAVPHNQPQHF
CDR3 DNA: TGCAGTGCTGTCGGGACAGGGGCCGTTCCCCACAATCAGCCCCAGCATTTT

clone size: many
D gene: -
V gene: TRBV7-3
J gene: TRBJ2-1
CDR3 length: 15
CDR3 protein: CASSPPGASHNEQFF
CDR3 DNA: TGTGCCAGCAGCCCCCCTGGGGCGTCGCACAATGAGCAGTTCTTC

clone size: -
D gene: -
V gene: TRBV15
J gene: TRBJ2-7
CDR3 length: 15
CDR3 protein: CATSRRPRELREQYF
CDR3 DNA: TGTGCCACCAGCAGGCGTCCCCGGGAGTTGCGCGAGCAGTACTTC

clone size: many
D gene: TRBD2
V gene: TRBV10-3
J gene: TRBJ2-3
CDR3 length: 16
CDR3 protein: CAIYGTSGSEWNTQYF
CDR3 DNA: TGTGCCATTTACGGGACTAGCGGGAGTGAGTGGAATACGCAGTATTTT

clone size: -
D gene: TRBD1
V gene: TRBV20-1
J gene: TRBJ2-2
CDR3 length: 15
CDR3 protein: CSARGDRGFSGELFF
CDR3 DNA: TGCAGTGCTAGAGGGGACAGGGGGTTCTCCGGGGAGCTGTTTTTT

clone size: -
D gene: -
V gene: TRBV24-1
J gene: TRBJ2-1
CDR3 length: 16
CDR3 protein: CATSDHRAKMNNEQFF
CDR3 DNA: TGTGCCACCAGTGACCACAGGGCCAAGATGAACAATGAGCAGTTCTTC

clone size: -
D gene: TRBD1
V gene: TRBV6-4
J gene: TRBJ2-2
CDR3 length: 14
CDR3 protein: CASSEGTVAGELFF
CDR3 DNA: TGTGCCAGCAGTGAGGGGACAGTCGCCGGGGAGCTGTTTTTT

clone size: -
D gene: -
V gene: TRBV24-1
J gene: TRBJ1-1
CDR3 length: 12
CDR3 protein: CATSPLYTEAFF
CDR3 DNA: TGTGCCACCAGTCCCCTTTATACTGAAGCTTTCTTT

clone size: many
D gene: -
V gene: TRBV12-3/TRBV12-4
J gene: TRBJ2-7
CDR3 length: 12
CDR3 protein: CASSPTTYEQYF
CDR3 DNA: TGTGCCAGCAGTCCCACCACCTACGAGCAGTACTTC

clone size: -
D gene: -
V gene: TRBV19
J gene: TRBJ2-4
CDR3 length: 14
CDR3 protein: CASSMAAAKNIQYF
CDR3 DNA: TGTGCCAGTAGTATGGCAGCAGCCAAAAACATTCAGTACTTC

clone size: -
D gene: TRBD1
V gene: TRBV9
J gene: TRBJ2-7
CDR3 length: 17
CDR3 protein: CASSPDPRTGTTYEQYF
CDR3 DNA: TGTGCCAGCAGCCCTGACCCCAGGACAGGGACCACCTACGAGCAGTACTTC

clone size: few
D gene: TRBD1
V gene: TRBV28
J gene: TRBJ1-6
CDR3 length: 16
CDR3 protein: CASSARDRGFSSPLHF
CDR3 DNA: TGTGCCAGCAGTGCCCGGGACAGGGGGTTTTCCTCACCCCTCCACTTT

clone size: few
D gene: TRBD2
V gene: TRBV24-1
J gene: TRBJ2-1
CDR3 length: 17
CDR3 protein: CANRGPGGTSVDNEQFF
CDR3 DNA: TGTGCCAACCGAGGCCCCGGGGGGACTAGCGTCGACAATGAGCAGTTCTTC

clone size: many
D gene: TRBD1
V gene: TRBV3-1
J gene: TRBJ1-5
CDR3 length: 17
CDR3 protein: CASSQGDRAYSNQPQHF
CDR3 DNA: TGTGCCAGCAGCCAAGGGGACAGGGCTTATAGCAATCAGCCCCAGCATTTT

clone size: few
D gene: TRBD2
V gene: TRBV4-1
J gene: TRBJ2-7
CDR3 length: 17
CDR3 protein: CASSQRGTSGQAYEQYF
CDR3 DNA: TGCGCCAGCAGCCAACGAGGAACTAGCGGGCAGGCCTACGAGCAGTACTTC

clone size: -
D gene: -
V gene: TRBV19
J gene: TRBJ2-1
CDR3 length: 17
CDR3 protein: CASSTSRAGFPYNEQFF
CDR3 DNA: TGTGCCAGTAGTACCTCGAGGGCTGGATTCCCATACAATGAGCAGTTCTTC

clone size: many
D gene: -
V gene: TRBV12-3/TRBV12-4
J gene: TRBJ1-2
CDR3 length: 13
CDR3 protein: CASSLRANYGYTF
CDR3 DNA: TGTGCCAGCAGTTTACGTGCAAACTATGGCTACACCTTC

clone size: -
D gene: -
V gene: TRBV19
J gene: TRBJ2-1
CDR3 length: 14
CDR3 protein: CASSIPTPYNEQFF
CDR3 DNA: TGTGCCAGTAGTATACCTACTCCCTACAATGAGCAGTTCTTC